Below, 22 T cell receptor beta chains from the same sample are listed, as sequenced in a study of blood T cell repertoires in COVID-19. Here immunoSEQ multiplex PCR was the method, and the copy in TCRdb shows in-frame clones only, minus some. Of more than 95,000 clones listed, about 91% are singletons. What was sequenced was peripheral blood. These receptors were taken from a human donor in a cohort sampled during active COVID-19.

This chain joins TRBV29-1 and TRBJ1-2; D is possibly TRBD1 (5 bases). The CDR3 totals 12 residues. The germline V gene has CDR1 SQVTM and CDR2 ANQGSEA. Between the trimmed V and J ends, which lost 4 bases and 5 bases, there was a span of 11 bases. In nucleotides, the CDR3 is TGCAGCGTTGGCAGGCAGGGTTATGGCTACACCTTC. Translating it yields CSVGRQGYGYTF.

This chain connects TRBV5-4 to TRBJ1-2; tentative D call: TRBD1 (5 bases). CDR1 and CDR2 (germline): SGHNT, YYREEE (reference sequence). The CDR3 spans 14 residues. The ends were cut back, 0 bases at V and 5 bases at J, with 11 bases in the middle. The chain's CDR3 is CASSLGQSFYGYTF. The CDR3 coding sequence is TGTGCCAGCAGCTTGGGACAGTCCTTTTATGGCTACACCTTC.

This rearrangement joins TRBV27 to TRBJ2-1; 12 positions match TRBD2. The CDR3 has 15 amino acids. The V segment lost 6 bases and the J segment 4 bases; nucleotides outside the gene matches: 4. Germline CDR1 MNHEY, CDR2 SMNVEV (reference sequence). This CDR3 is CASSKLAGGYNEQFF. The CDR3 nucleotides read TGTGCCAGCAGCAAACTAGCGGGAGGTTACAATGAGCAGTTCTTC.

This clone was found a few times. V and J are TRBV2 and TRBJ1-5, with D perhaps matching TRBD1 (5 bases). Between the trimmed V and J ends, which lost 3 bases and 5 bases, there was a span of 14 bases. CDR1 SNHLY and CDR2 FYNNEI come from the germline V gene. This CDR3 is built from 15 residues. The CDR3: CASSEVTGFDQPQHF. The DNA for the CDR3 is TGTGCCAGCAGTGAGGTAACAGGCTTTGATCAGCCCCAGCATTTT.

V is TRBV4-2 and J is TRBJ2-3, with 7 bases aligning to TRBD2. V lost 0 bases and J lost 4; bases outside the gene matches: 10. CDR3 size: 17 residues. CDR1 and CDR2 (germline): LGHNA, YNFKEQ. The CDR3 region is CASSQDPRGRGSDTQYF. CDR3 sequence (DNA): TGTGCCAGCAGCCAAGACCCCCGCGGGCGGGGGTCAGATACGCAGTATTTT.

The chain uses TRBV19 and TRBJ1-4; D possibly corresponds to TRBD1 (5 bases). This CDR3 is 12 amino acids long. V lost 1 base and J lost 14, with 11 bases in between. Germline CDR1 and CDR2: LNHDA and SQIVND (reference sequence). The CDR3 sequence is CASSIVGGRLFF. The CDR3 DNA follows: TGTGCCAGTAGTATAGTGGGGGGAAGGCTGTTTTTT.

The CDR3 reads CASSRASGRVGEQFF. DNA of the CDR3: TGTGCCAGTAGTAGGGCTAGCGGGAGGGTAGGGGAGCAGTTCTTC. This chain uses TRBV19 with TRBJ2-1; 12 bases are a match to TRBD2. The trim removed 4 bases at V and 10 bases at J, leaving 8 bases unmatched. Germline CDR1 is LNHDA and CDR2 is SQIVND (reference sequence). The length of the CDR3 is 15 residues.

A single count supports this clone. The chain couples TRBV18 to TRBJ2-2; D remains ambiguous. Trimming left V 3 bases short and J 6 bases short, with 14 bases between. The CDR3 is 15 amino acids. In germline, CDR1 is KGHSH, CDR2 LQKENI. The CDR3 here is CASSPQPGWAGELFF. CDR3 nucleotide sequence: TGTGCCAGCTCACCGCAACCAGGTTGGGCCGGGGAGCTGTTTTTT.

The chain recombines TRBV9 with TRBJ2-7; TRBD1 agrees at 7 bases. Germline trimming cut 4 bases from V and 3 bases from J; bases unmatched to any gene: 10. In germline, CDR1 is SGDLS, CDR2 YYNGEE. The CDR3 loop spans 15 amino acids. In DNA form, the CDR3 reads TGTGCCAGCAGCACGGGCGACAGGGTACTCTACGAGCAGTACTTC. Translation gives CASSTGDRVLYEQYF. Complete variable domain (other parts from reference TRBV9 and TRBJ2-7): DSGVTQTPKHLITATGQRVTLRCSPRSGDLSVYWYQQSLDQGLQFLIQYYNGEERAKGNILERFSAQQFPDLHSELNLSSLELGDSALYFCASSTGDRVLYEQYFGPGTRLTVT.

In this sample, this clone turned up once. This specimen includes other DNA sequences encoding the same CDR3. J is TRBJ2-2 and V is TRBV7-2; 9 positions match TRBD1. The junction had 1 base not matched to a gene; V was cut back by 1 base and J by 1 base. This CDR3 is built from 16 residues. Germline V CDR1 and CDR2: SGHTA, FQGNSA. The CDR3 DNA is TGTGCCAGCAGCTTAGGGGGACAGGGGAACACCGGGGAGCTGTTTTTT. Its translation is CASSLGGQGNTGELFF.

The V call is TRBV3-1 (or the pseudogene TRBV3-2), the J call TRBJ2-1; no reliable D call. Germline CDR1 is LGHDT and CDR2 is YNNKEL (reference sequence). Trimming took 1 base from V and 6 from J, leaving 4 bases between them. There are 12 residues in the CDR3. The CDR3 DNA reads TGTGCCAGCAGCCAAGCTACCAATGAGCAGTTCTTC. It encodes CASSQATNEQFF.

The J gene is TRBJ1-3, the V gene TRBV15; 10 bases fit TRBD1. Per germline, CDR1 LNHNV and CDR2 YYDKDF (reference sequence). This CDR3 is built from 14 residues. J lost 2 bases, V lost 8 bases, and 3 bases had no gene match. CDR3 region: CATQDRGAGNTIYF. The CDR3 DNA is TGTGCCACCCAGGACAGGGGGGCTGGAAACACCATATATTTT.

The chain carries TRBV11-2 and TRBJ1-2; D uncertain. Germline V gene data show CDR1 as SGHAT and CDR2 as FQNNGV. V lost 0 bases and J 6 bases, leaving 11 bases between the germline ends. The CDR3 extends over 14 amino acids. The CDR3 DNA reads TGTGCCAGCAGCTTAGACGGAGACCTAAATGGCTACACCTTC. Translated: CASSLDGDLNGYTF.

This rearrangement joins TRBV7-9 to TRBJ2-7; TRBD1 matches at 10 bases. In germline, CDR1 is SEHNR, CDR2 FQNEAQ (reference sequence). Trimming took 8 bases from V and 4 from J; bases not matched to a gene: 17. The CDR3 is made up of 17 amino acids. CDR3 protein: CASGPGPGDRGEYEQYF. CDR3 DNA sequence: TGTGCCAGCGGGCCCGGCCCCGGGGACAGGGGCGAGTACGAGCAGTACTTC.

This chain joins TRBV7-9 and TRBJ2-1; D remains unclear. Germline values: CDR1 SEHNR, CDR2 FQNEAQ (reference sequence). The V end was cut by 6 bases, the J end by 6 bases, with 12 bases between. This CDR3 is 13 amino acids long. CDR3 protein: CASRGHRSNEQFF. CDR3 DNA: TGTGCCAGCAGGGGCCACCGAAGCAATGAGCAGTTCTTC.

This clone is a singleton in its sample. This sequence joins TRBV28 and TRBJ1-1; D call uncertain. Trimming shortened V by 2 bases and J by 1 base, and 5 bases separated the two germline ends. The germline CDR1 and CDR2 sequences are MDHEN and SYDVKM. CDR3 length equals 13 residues. The CDR3 spells CASSLRENTEAFF. The CDR3 DNA is TGTGCCAGCAGTTTAAGAGAGAACACTGAAGCTTTCTTT. The whole variable domain, remainder taken from reference TRBV28 and TRBJ1-1, is DVKVTQSSRYLVKRTGEKVFLECVQDMDHENMFWYRQDPGLGLRLIYFSYDVKMKEKGDIPEGYSVSREKKERFSLILESASTNQTSMYLCASSLRENTEAFFGQGTRLTVV.

The chain is built from TRBV28 and TRBJ2-7; 7 positions match TRBD1. CDR3 length: 14 residues. V lost 2 bases, J lost 3 bases, and 4 bases stayed unmatched. Germline lookup yields CDR1 MDHEN and CDR2 SYDVKM. The CDR3 region is CASSLVGGDYEQYF. For the CDR3, the DNA is TGTGCCAGCAGTTTAGTAGGGGGCGACTACGAGCAGTACTTC.

The J gene is TRBJ2-3, the V gene TRBV19, with 13 bases fitting TRBD2. With 4 bases clipped from V and 2 bases from J, the junction kept 6 bases outside the gene matches. The CDR3 has 17 amino acids. Germline CDR1 and CDR2: LNHDA and SQIVND (reference sequence). CDR3 sequence: CASSTPGLAGITDTQYF. The CDR3 DNA follows: TGTGCCAGTAGTACCCCGGGACTAGCGGGAATCACAGATACGCAGTATTTT.

The chain recombines TRBV19 with TRBJ2-1, with 7 bases fitting TRBD2. J gave up 10 bases and V 1 base, and 4 bases lay outside the gene matches. Germline values: CDR1 LNHDA, CDR2 SQIVND (reference sequence). The CDR3 extends over 13 amino acids. The CDR3 region has the DNA TGTGCCAGTAGTATAGCAAGCGGGGCCGAGCAGTTCTTC. Its translation: CASSIASGAEQFF.

The chain recombines TRBV20-1 with TRBJ2-1, with 12 bases fitting TRBD2. The V gene's germline CDR1 is DFQATT and CDR2 SNEGSKA (reference sequence). The J segment lost 10 bases and the V segment lost 3 bases, leaving 13 bases of the junction unmatched. This CDR3 region has 16 residues. DNA of the CDR3: TGCAGTGCTAGTGGATTAGCTAGCGGGAGGGCACCCGAGCAGTTCTTC. This translates into CSASGLASGRAPEQFF.

The chain employs TRBV11-2 and TRBJ1-1, with 10 positions matching TRBD1. Germline lookup yields CDR1 SGHAT and CDR2 FQNNGV. The ends lost 5 bases at V and 6 bases at J; junction bases unmatched: 6. The CDR3 sequence is 14 residues long. CDR3 loop: CASSTDRGLAEAFF. Here the CDR3 DNA reads TGTGCCAGCAGCACCGACAGGGGGCTGGCTGAAGCTTTCTTT.

This rearrangement joins TRBV9 to TRBJ2-1; D might be TRBD2 (7 bases). Germline CDR1 reads SGDLS; CDR2 reads YYNGEE. This CDR3 has 14 residues. V was pared by 4 bases and J by 10 bases, with 18 bases between. CDR3 DNA: TGTGCCAGCAGCTTGGGACACTACGGGAGGGAGCAGTTCTTC. This codes for CASSLGHYGREQFF.